Listed below are T cell receptor beta chains from one sample, sequenced in a study of blood T cells in healthy people across ages. One entry per CDR3 protein results from TCRdb running MiXCR on the 5' RACE reads. The sample shows about 900,000 distinct CDR3 sequences, approximately 49% of them seen only once. The specimen was blood. The receptors here all came from a man younger than 45 in good health. Each CDR3 is given with its conserved first and last residue. Each record gives: D gene, V gene, CDR3 protein. The D gene is left open where the match is weak.

.	TRBV30	CAWSREETQYF
.	TRBV7-9	CASSLKTRETEAFF
.	TRBV6-5	CASSYNPTGIYGYTF
.	TRBV15	CATSRDGTRNEKLFF
.	TRBV5-1	CASSLADGYEQYF
TRBD2	TRBV28	CASSRGGTSVYNEQFF
.	TRBV7-9	CASSLVIGAGDYGYTF
.	TRBV27	CASRPLKGTRETQYF
.	TRBV2	CASSAAYEQYF
TRBD2	TRBV4-2	CASSQAPTSGGQNHIYNEQFF
TRBD1	TRBV2	CASSEWDRAGEAFF
TRBD1	TRBV24-1	CATSESRGTDTQYF
TRBD2	TRBV5-1	CASRGLAGGFGNEQFF
TRBD2	TRBV12-3/TRBV12-4	CASRGGRSGSNEQFF
.	TRBV5-1	CASSLGQSSGYEQYF
.	TRBV10-3	CAISEAWGSYGYTF
.	TRBV7-9	CASSFEGARSPLHF
.	TRBV6-6	CARRGSTCECSYNEQFF
.	TRBV20-1	CSAREGQGNEQFF
.	TRBV5-1	CASSSEGGFQETQYF
.	TRBV5-1	CASSLIGDSGNTIYF
.	TRBV6-6	CASSYSIEGYEQYF
TRBD1	TRBV27	CASSLKGTANYGYTF
.	TRBV9	CASSVVSEQYF
TRBD2	TRBV12-3/TRBV12-4	CASSPASGRNEQFF
TRBD1	TRBV7-6	CASSTTGINEQFF
.	TRBV6-5	CASSHFRGSNQPQHF
.	TRBV27	CASSPGNTDTQYF
.	TRBV11-3	CASSLGGGLRGQYF
.	TRBV16	CASSHPTSTYEQYF
.	TRBV5-1	CASSLARGETQYF
.	TRBV9	CASSVGAASEQYF
TRBD2	TRBV20-1	CSASRLAGFQETQFF
TRBD1	TRBV6-5	CASSSSQGLGAGELFF
.	TRBV7-9	CASSPQHSVEQYF
.	TRBV20-1	CSANPGTENQPQHF
TRBD2	TRBV7-2	CASSLPAGVAKNIQYF
TRBD1	TRBV20-1	CSATQVGGRNIQYF
TRBD1	TRBV7-2	CASRPDRVGTDTQYF
TRBD2	TRBV6-5	CASSVDRGGYNEQFF
.	TRBV7-3	CASSFLPGRYEQYF